This entry lists 11 T cell receptor beta chains sequenced from one sample in a study of T cell repertoires in cytomegalovirus infection. Each CDR3 protein gets one entry after TCRdb re-called the reads with MiXCR. The sample lists 170,000 or so distinct CDR3 sequences, approximately 18% occurring once. The material sequenced was CD8+ T cells from PBMCs. Source of these receptors: a human donor in good health (CMV status not recorded). Some clones in this sample may be carry-over from other donors' samples.

This chain joins TRBV28 and TRBJ2-3; D tentatively fits TRBD1 or TRBD2 (5 bases each). This CDR3 has 15 amino acids. The germline gives CDR1 MDHEN, CDR2 SYDVKM. V lost 4 bases and J 0 bases, leaving 11 bases between the germline ends. CDR3 in DNA: TGTGCCAGCAGTTCCGGGACGGTTAGCACAGATACGCAGTATTTT. This codes for CASSSGTVSTDTQYF.

The chain links TRBV9 to TRBJ2-3; D possibly corresponds to TRBD2 (5 bases). The germline gives CDR1 SGDLS, CDR2 YYNGEE. This CDR3 contains 10 residues. For the CDR3, the DNA is TGTGCGTCTGAGGGAGATACGCAGTATTTT. Translation gives CASEGDTQYF.

The chain uses TRBV6-5 and TRBJ2-2; D gene ambiguous. The V end was cut by 2 bases, the J end by 6 bases, with 7 bases between. Germline V gives CDR1 MNHEY, CDR2 SVGAGI. The CDR3 is 13 residues long. Here the CDR3 DNA reads TGTGCCAGCAGTTACGGGTTTCCCGGGGAGCTGTTTTTT. Encoded protein: CASSYGFPGELFF.

The chain links TRBV4-3 to TRBJ1-1; 8 positions agree with TRBD1. J lost 0 bases, V lost 4 bases, and 7 bases had no gene match. Germline V gives CDR1 LGHNA, CDR2 YSLEER. This CDR3 region has 16 residues. CDR3 nucleotide sequence: TGCGCCAGCAGCCCCCGTTACAGGGGGATGAACACTGAAGCTTTCTTT. It encodes CASSPRYRGMNTEAFF.

The chain employs TRBV6-1 and TRBJ2-5; D is perhaps TRBD1 (5 bases). The CDR3 is 16 amino acids. The V and J ends lost 2 bases and 5 bases respectively, with 18 bases between them. Germline CDR1 and CDR2: MNHNS and SASEGT. The CDR3 region has the DNA TGTGCCAGCAGTGAATACAGGACGGCCAAGGGGGAGACCCAGTACTTC. Translating it yields CASSEYRTAKGETQYF.

This clonotype has only a few counts. This rearrangement joins TRBV6-2 or TRBV6-3 to TRBJ2-1, with 8 bases lining up with TRBD2. This CDR3 region has 19 residues. With V trimmed by 0 bases and J by 6 bases, 16 bases remained unmatched. CDR1 MNHEY and CDR2 SVGEGT come from the germline V gene. The CDR3: CASSYSPADPGTSRNEQFF. The CDR3 DNA follows: TGTGCCAGCAGTTACTCACCTGCTGATCCCGGGACTAGTCGCAATGAGCAGTTCTTC.

This clonotype was observed a few times. This chain connects TRBV6-2 or TRBV6-3 to TRBJ2-1; D is possibly TRBD2 (6 bases). Germline V gene sequence: CDR1 MNHEY, CDR2 SVGEGT. The CDR3 loop spans 14 amino acids. Trimming left V 2 bases short and J 3 bases short, with 8 bases between. CDR3 sequence reads: CASSYTGDYNEQFF. The CDR3 DNA sequence: TGTGCCAGCAGTTACACGGGGGACTACAATGAGCAGTTCTTC.

The table lists this clonotype with a few counts. The chain uses TRBV7-9 and TRBJ1-1; D remains unclear. V was shortened by 6 bases and J by 4 bases, with 12 bases between the two germline ends. From germline, CDR1 is SEHNR and CDR2 FQNEAQ (reference sequence). The CDR3 spans 13 residues. The CDR3 DNA sequence: TGTGCCAGCAGATCCGAATTGAGCACTGAAGCTTTCTTT. Translating it yields CASRSELSTEAFF.

This clonotype was observed a handful of times. V and J are TRBV7-8 and TRBJ1-5; D perhaps matches TRBD1 (5 bases). CDR1 SGHVS and CDR2 FQNEAQ come from the germline V gene. The V gene lost 4 bases and the J gene lost 3 bases, with 13 bases spanning the gap. The CDR3 is 15 amino acids. This CDR3 reads CASSSLGRTNQPQHF. The CDR3 DNA reads as TGTGCCAGCAGCTCCCTGGGACGGACCAATCAGCCCCAGCATTTT.

The CDR3 DNA is TGTGCCAGCAGCCCCGGGGACTCCTACGAGCAGTACTTC. Amino acids: CASSPGDSYEQYF. This chain uses TRBV5-6 with TRBJ2-7; the D gene is possibly TRBD2 (5 bases). The CDR3 contains 13 residues. The germline V gene has CDR1 SGHDT and CDR2 YYEEEE. Trimming removed 4 bases from V and 0 bases from J, with 8 bases in between.

The chain carries TRBV4-3 and TRBJ2-6, with 9 bases that match TRBD2. CDR3 length equals 17 residues. J was trimmed by 2 bases and V by 1 base; bases with no gene match: 3. CDR1 is LGHNA, CDR2 YSLEER, per germline. The CDR3 region has the DNA TGCGCCAGCAGCCAAGTAGCGGGGGCAACTGGGGCCAACGTCCTGACTTTC. Protein sequence: CASSQVAGATGANVLTF.